This TCR beta chain was retrieved from a study of shared clonotypes between healthy human individuals. As for this clone: Its target is not known.

Data came from immunoSEQ multiplex PCR; TCRdb stores just in-frame clones and leaves some out. The profile shows over a million clones, around three quarters of them singletons. CD45RA-negative memory and CD45RA+ naive subsets were split from the CD4+ cells. The ends were cut back, 4 bases at V and 5 bases at J, with 14 bases in the middle. Germline V gives CDR1 SGHVS, CDR2 FQNEAQ. This CDR3 has 14 amino acids. Study-wide results and limits: When compared with the clonotypes that were shared by all four sorted-subset donors, the non-shared clonotypes turned out to have lower generation probabilities.

This sequence was found in a man younger than 30 in good health. Some clones in this sample may be carry-over from other donors' samples. The rearrangement uses TRBV7-8 and TRBJ2-5; TRBD2 is a possible D gene (5 bases). The sequencing input was memory CD4+ T cells from PBMCs. This sample's subset: CD45RA-negative fraction. In DNA, the CDR3 is TGTGCCAGCAGCTACAGAACGCGGGTGGAGACCCAGTACTTC. Translating it yields CASSYRTRVETQYF. The full variable domain, in which reference TRBV7-8 and TRBJ2-5 provide the parts outside the CDR3, is GAGVSQSPRYKVAKRGQDVALRCDPISGHVSLFWYQQALGQGPEFLTYFQNEAQLDKSGLPSDRFFAERPEGSVSTLKIQRTQQEDSAVYLCASSYRTRVETQYFGPGTRLLVL.